Presented here are 18 T cell receptor beta chains from one specimen sequenced in a study of cytomegalovirus exposure and HLA in healthy donors (dated by TCRdb to about 2017). Receptors were amplified or captured by the immunoSEQ multiplex PCR assay. For the multiplex PCR, a mixture combining 60 forward primers for TCR Vbeta segments and 13 reverse primers for TCR Jbeta segments was used. In its TCRdb copy, this immuneACCESS table keeps in-frame sequences only and misses some clones. Where compared with another copy, unresolved V genes explain less than half of these, and the others have no known cause. This sample holds fewer than 200,000 clones; roughly 70% were observed only once. The ten largest clones add up to approximately 7.1% of the sample. Sequencing was done on a sample of PBMCs. These receptors originate from a man in his forties or fifties in good health and CMV-seropositive.

This clone appeared a single time. The chain employs TRBV5-1 and TRBJ2-5, with D possibly matching TRBD1 (5 bases). V gave up 0 bases and J gave up 2 bases, with 8 bases separating them. From germline, CDR1 is SGHRS and CDR2 YFSETQ. The CDR3 extends over 14 amino acids. The CDR3 protein is CASSLGQQQETQYF. The CDR3 DNA follows: TGCGCCAGCAGCTTGGGACAGCAACAAGAGACCCAGTACTTC.

The chain combines TRBV6-5 with TRBJ1-2; 7 nucleotides agree with TRBD1. The V gene's germline CDR1 is MNHEY and CDR2 SVGAGI. V shed 2 bases and J 4 bases; nucleotides not matched to a gene: 10. The CDR3 is 16 amino acids. The CDR3 bases are TGTGCCAGCAGTTACATCCAACCGACAGGGTCCTATGGCTACACCTTC. Encoded protein: CASSYIQPTGSYGYTF.

The chain has TRBV5-1 and TRBJ1-2; 10 bases agree with TRBD1. Trimming cost V 3 bases and J 7 bases; bases outside gene matches: 3. CDR3 length: 13 amino acids. Germline values: CDR1 SGHRS, CDR2 YFSETQ. CDR3 sequence reads: CASSSGQGGGYTF. DNA of the CDR3: TGCGCCAGCAGCTCCGGACAGGGGGGTGGCTACACCTTC.

The chain employs TRBV5-1 and TRBJ1-5; possible D gene TRBD1, 5 bases. V shed 0 bases and J shed 7 bases, with 17 bases lying between them. This CDR3 contains 16 residues. CDR1 and CDR2 from the germline V gene are SGHRS and YFSETQ. The CDR3 loop reads CASSLGGRASGQPQHF. CDR3 coding DNA: TGCGCCAGCAGCTTGGGCGGCAGGGCGTCCGGGCAGCCCCAGCATTTT.

V is TRBV4-1 and J is TRBJ1-5; D ambiguous. The CDR3 is 16 amino acids. Germline assignment: CDR1 MGHRA and CDR2 YSYEKL. V dropped 1 base and J dropped 1 base, with 11 bases sitting between them. The CDR3 reads CASSQVEGMSNQPQHF. The CDR3 region has the DNA TGCGCCAGCAGCCAAGTGGAGGGTATGAGCAATCAGCCCCAGCATTTT.

This clone appeared a single time. The chain couples TRBV30 to TRBJ1-4, with a weak D call TRBD1 (6 bases). Germline V CDR1 and CDR2: GTSNPN, SVGIG (reference sequence). This CDR3 has 15 amino acids. V was pared by 2 bases and J by 7 bases, with 17 bases between. The CDR3 reads CAWSLPTGQGEKLFF. The DNA for the CDR3 is TGTGCCTGGAGTCTCCCTACAGGGCAGGGTGAAAAACTGTTTTTT. The whole variable domain, remainder taken from reference TRBV30 and TRBJ1-4, is SQTIHQWPATLVQPVGSPLSLECTVEGTSNPNLYWYRQAAGRGLQLLFYSVGIGQISSEVPQNLSASRPQDRQFILSSKKLLLSDSGFYLCAWSLPTGQGEKLFFGSGTQLSVL.

This chain uses TRBV10-3 with TRBJ2-2, with TRBD2 identical over 8 bases. V lost 5 bases and J lost 3; bases outside the gene matches: 5. Looked up from germline, CDR1 is ENHRY and CDR2 is SYGVKD. The CDR3 sequence is 15 residues long. The CDR3 reads CAISRGGPDTGELFF. The CDR3 DNA reads as TGTGCCATCAGTCGCGGGGGGCCGGACACCGGGGAGCTGTTTTTT.

The rearrangement joins TRBV6-5 to TRBJ1-2; D possibly corresponds to TRBD1 (5 bases). Trimming took off 6 bases at V and 2 bases at J, with 16 bases between the two ends. This CDR3 is built from 15 residues. Germline assignment: CDR1 MNHEY and CDR2 SVGAGI. CDR3 nucleotide sequence: TGTGCCAGCAGCTTAGACAGAAGGACCAACTATGGCTACACCTTC. Its protein product is CASSLDRRTNYGYTF.

The V and J genes are TRBV18 and TRBJ1-3; D is unresolved. Germline loops: CDR1 KGHSH, CDR2 LQKENI. The V end lost 0 bases, the J end lost 2 bases, and 11 bases lay between the germline ends. The CDR3 sequence is 16 residues long. The CDR3 sequence: CASSPPSRGTGNTIYF. In DNA form, the CDR3 reads TGTGCCAGCTCACCACCGTCCCGGGGAACTGGAAACACCATATATTTT.

This rearrangement joins TRBV29-1 to TRBJ1-1, with 9 positions matching TRBD1. Germline V CDR1 and CDR2: SQVTM, ANQGSEA. J was trimmed by 0 bases and V by 5 bases; bases with no gene match: 7. This CDR3 is built from 15 residues. In DNA form, the CDR3 reads TGCAGCGTTCCCAGGACAGGGGCGATGAACACTGAAGCTTTCTTT. Translated: CSVPRTGAMNTEAFF. Full variable domain (rest looked up from reference TRBV29-1 and TRBJ1-1): SAVISQKPSRDICQRGTSLTIQCQVDSQVTMMFWYRQQPGQSLTLIATANQGSEATYESGFVIDKFPISRPNLTFSTLTVSNMSPEDSSIYLCSVPRTGAMNTEAFFGQGTRLTVV.

The chain links TRBV29-1 to TRBJ1-2; D is ambiguous. The ends were cut back, 3 bases at V and 6 bases at J, with 11 bases in the middle. The CDR3 contains 12 residues. Germline-derived CDR1 and CDR2 are SQVTM and ANQGSEA. DNA for the CDR3: TGCAGCGTTGATCCGGCAGCGAATGGCTACACCTTC. Its protein product is CSVDPAANGYTF. The complete variable domain, with remaining parts taken from reference TRBV29-1 and TRBJ1-2, reads SAVISQKPSRDICQRGTSLTIQCQVDSQVTMMFWYRQQPGQSLTLIATANQGSEATYESGFVIDKFPISRPNLTFSTLTVSNMSPEDSSIYLCSVDPAANGYTFGSGTRLTVV.

This clone was picked up one time. The chain combines TRBV9 with TRBJ2-1; weak D call: TRBD1 (6 bases). V lost 7 bases, J lost 4 bases, and 15 bases lay in between. CDR1 SGDLS and CDR2 YYNGEE come from the germline V gene. This CDR3 spans 14 amino acids. The CDR3 region has the DNA TGTGCCAGCGCCCCCGACAGGATATACAATGAGCAGTTCTTC. Translating gives CASAPDRIYNEQFF.

This clone was observed a handful of times. The chain has TRBV4-2 and TRBJ1-1; weak D call: TRBD1 (6 bases). Trimming cost V 1 base and J 11 bases, with 17 bases left between them. The CDR3 covers 14 residues. Germline CDR1 is LGHNA and CDR2 is YNFKEQ. The chain's CDR3 is CASSQGEGETKAFF. As DNA, the CDR3 is TGTGCCAGCAGCCAAGGAGAGGGGGAAACAAAGGCTTTCTTT.

The chain uses TRBV19 and TRBJ1-1; TRBD1 matches at 8 bases. From germline, CDR1 is LNHDA and CDR2 SQIVND (reference sequence). This CDR3 is built from 14 residues. V lost 7 bases to trimming and J lost 3 bases; unmatched junction nucleotides: 7. For the CDR3, the DNA is TGTGCCAGTAACCAGGGGGCTGGGGACACTGAAGCTTTCTTT. It encodes CASNQGAGDTEAFF. The full variable domain, completed using reference TRBV19 and TRBJ1-1, is DGGITQSPKYLFRKEGQNVTLSCEQNLNHDAMYWYRQDPGQGLRLIYYSQIVNDFQKGDIAEGYSVSREKKESFPLTVTSAQKNPTAFYLCASNQGAGDTEAFFGQGTRLTVV.

The CDR3: CASSLSPTGSYEQYF. As DNA, the CDR3 is TGTGCCAGCAGTTTATCTCCGACAGGGAGCTACGAGCAGTACTTC. The chain links TRBV27 to TRBJ2-7; 7 bases are shared with TRBD1. The ends lost 0 bases at V and 3 bases at J; junction bases unmatched: 5. This CDR3 is 15 amino acids long. CDR1 and CDR2 from the germline V gene are MNHEY and SMNVEV (reference sequence).

The V and J genes are TRBV7-3 and TRBJ2-2, with TRBD1 matching over 12 bases. The CDR3 spans 16 residues. J was trimmed by 5 bases and V by 4 bases; bases with no gene match: 5. The germline gives CDR1 SGHTA, CDR2 FQGTGA. The CDR3 nucleotides read TGTGCCAGCAGCTCAGGGGACAGGGGGCGGACCGGGGAGCTGTTTTTT. This sequence encodes CASSSGDRGRTGELFF.

This sequence joins TRBV6-1 and TRBJ1-3; a weak D match, TRBD1 (5 bases). This CDR3 comprises 15 residues. CDR1 MNHNS and CDR2 SASEGT come from the germline V gene. Trimming took off 5 bases at V and 0 bases at J, with 11 bases between the two ends. The CDR3 DNA is TGTGCCAGCAGTCTTCAGGGTTCCTCTGGAAACACCATATATTTT. Its protein is CASSLQGSSGNTIYF.

This clone was detected only a few times. Other DNA sequences within the sample encode an identical CDR3. The chain links TRBV7-2 to TRBJ2-3; D ambiguous. Trimming took 1 base from V and 0 from J, leaving 8 bases between them. The CDR3 runs to 15 residues. Germline V gene data show CDR1 as SGHTA and CDR2 as FQGNSA. The CDR3, as DNA: TGTGCCAGCAGCTTAGGTGGCAGAAGCACAGATACGCAGTATTTT. Its protein is CASSLGGRSTDTQYF.